The entry below gives a single TCR beta chain sequence along with its context. Its antigen is unidentified. Evenly divided among several immunoSEQ plates was the genomic DNA of each subset. The data were produced by immunoSEQ multiplex PCR, yet TCRdb's version contains in-frame clones alone and is incomplete. The table has about 2,500,000 clones, about 92% seen once. This record comes from a study of shared clonotypes between healthy human individuals. General observations from the study: Among the subsets, naive ones generally showed larger estimated richness than memory ones. A handful of donors had 4% to 5% of their naive CD4 clonotypes in common.

Trimming took 2 bases from V and 6 from J, leaving 11 bases between them. This CDR3 comprises 13 residues. Germline V gene data show CDR1 as SGHDT and CDR2 as YYEEEE. This chain connects TRBV5-6 to TRBJ1-2; D possibly corresponds to TRBD1 (5 bases). This sequence originates from a man between 18 and 35 years old in good health. What was sequenced was naive CD4+ T cells sorted from blood. As to subset: CD45RA+ positively selected. CDR3 sequence reads: CASSFQGGNGYTF. Here the CDR3 DNA reads TGTGCCAGCAGCTTCCAGGGCGGGAATGGCTACACCTTC.